This passage covers 12 T cell receptor beta chains from one sample sequenced in a study of shared clonotypes between healthy human individuals (dated by TCRdb to 2018 to 2020). The library was built by means of the immunoSEQ multiplex PCR assay. TCRdb carries this immuneACCESS record with in-frame sequences only. Its versions omit some clonotypes, under half of them owing to an unresolved V gene in the studies checked, with the rest unexplained. A total of about 2 million clones appear in this sample, approximately 95% of them only once. About 1.1% of the sample lies in the top ten. CD8 naive samples were CD45RO-negative cells positively selected for CCR7, giving a CD45RA+CCR7+ population that excluded TemRA cells. Sequencing was carried out using naive CD8+ T cells sorted from blood. The cell subset or site tag for this specimen amounts to: CD45RA+CCR7+. These receptors were taken from a young man in good health.

The chain combines TRBV4-1 with TRBJ2-7; 9 bases are shared with TRBD1. Germline trimming cut 3 bases from V and 0 bases from J; bases unmatched to any gene: 9. This CDR3 has 17 residues. Germline CDR1 reads MGHRA; CDR2 reads YSYEKL. CDR3 sequence reads: CASSQGQGQGFSYEQYF. The CDR3 DNA sequence: TGCGCCAGCAGCCAGGGGCAGGGACAGGGATTCTCCTACGAGCAGTACTTC.

The chain couples TRBV14 to TRBJ1-5; the D gene is possibly TRBD1 (6 bases). CDR1 and CDR2 (germline): SGHDN, FVKESK. The CDR3 has 14 residues. V shed 5 bases and J shed 7 bases, with 15 bases lying between them. The CDR3 loop reads CASSLSAGVQPQHF. CDR3 nucleotide sequence: TGTGCCAGCAGCTTATCCGCAGGGGTCCAGCCCCAGCATTTT.

The chain uses TRBV7-6 and TRBJ1-1, with D possibly TRBD1 on 5 matching bases. V was cut by 1 base and J by 0 bases, with 12 bases left in between. Per germline, CDR1 SGHVS and CDR2 FNYEAQ. The CDR3 is 16 residues long. The CDR3 loop reads CASSLVGEGVNTEAFF. Written as DNA, the CDR3 is TGTGCCAGCAGCTTAGTTGGGGAAGGGGTGAACACTGAAGCTTTCTTT.

The genes are TRBV6-6 and TRBJ2-1; D is uncertain. Trimming stripped 6 bases from V and 12 bases from J, with 12 bases between. The germline V gene has CDR1 MNHNY and CDR2 SVGAGI (reference sequence). CDR3 size: 11 residues. The CDR3 spells CASSLEGLQFF. CDR3 coding DNA: TGTGCCAGCAGCCTGGAAGGGCTGCAGTTCTTC.

The rearrangement joins TRBV9 to TRBJ2-5; D not certain. The CDR3 loop spans 15 amino acids. V gave up 0 bases and J gave up 2 bases, with 11 bases separating them. CDR1 SGDLS and CDR2 YYNGEE come from the germline V gene. The CDR3 sequence is CASSVGNIGQETQYF. CDR3 nucleotide sequence: TGTGCCAGCAGCGTAGGGAATATAGGGCAAGAGACCCAGTACTTC.

The V call is TRBV5-6, the J call TRBJ2-7; D gene unclear. V lost 3 bases to trimming and J lost 1 base, with 14 bases between them. Germline CDR1 SGHDT, CDR2 YYEEEE. The CDR3 runs 15 residues. The CDR3 sequence is CASSSQMSPSYEQYF. CDR3 sequence (DNA): TGTGCCAGCAGCTCCCAGATGTCTCCTTCCTACGAGCAGTACTTC.

The chain employs TRBV7-9 and TRBJ1-2; weak D call: TRBD1 (6 bases). This CDR3 comprises 14 residues. Germline CDR1 is SEHNR and CDR2 is FQNEAQ (reference sequence). V lost 2 bases, J lost 10 bases, and 17 bases lay in between. The CDR3 bases are TGTGCCAGCAGCTTAACAGGGACCGTCTTTGACTACACCTTC. It specifies CASSLTGTVFDYTF.

The chain combines TRBV10-3 with TRBJ2-7; D unresolved. The CDR3 length is 13 residues. CDR1 ENHRY and CDR2 SYGVKD come from the germline V gene. The V end was cut by 6 bases, the J end by 3 bases, with 12 bases between. The CDR3 sequence is CAISADGDYEQYF. In DNA form, the CDR3 reads TGTGCCATCAGCGCGGACGGCGACTACGAGCAGTACTTC.

The DNA for the CDR3 is TGTGCCTGGAGTGTACAGGGTACAGATACGCAGTATTTT. This encodes CAWSVQGTDTQYF. The rearrangement uses TRBV30 and TRBJ2-3; D possibly corresponds to TRBD1 (6 bases). The V end lost 0 bases, the J end lost 3 bases, and 7 bases lay between the germline ends. Germline CDR1 GTSNPN, CDR2 SVGIG (reference sequence). The CDR3 covers 13 residues.

This rearrangement joins TRBV29-1 to TRBJ2-1; 11 nucleotides match TRBD1. The CDR3 has 14 residues. Germline CDR1 is SQVTM and CDR2 is ANQGSEA. After removal of 8 bases from V and 7 bases from J, the junction contained 10 bases not matched to a gene. CDR3 DNA sequence: TGCAGCACCCCGGGACAGGGGGTTCCGAATGAGCAGTTCTTC. Translated, it gives CSTPGQGVPNEQFF.

The chain carries TRBV9 and TRBJ1-5; no firm D call. Germline lookup yields CDR1 SGDLS and CDR2 YYNGEE. V was cut by 0 bases and J by 6 bases, with 10 bases left in between. The CDR3 is 14 residues long. Written as DNA, the CDR3 is TGTGCCAGCAGCGTAGGTATGGGAGCTCAGCCCCAGCATTTT. It specifies CASSVGMGAQPQHF.

The chain has TRBV7-2 and TRBJ1-1, with a weak D call TRBD1 (5 bases). CDR3 size: 14 residues. V lost 0 bases, J lost 1 base, and 6 bases lay in between. Germline V gene lookup returns CDR1 SGHTA and CDR2 FQGNSA. CDR3 sequence: CASSLAGGNTEAFF. DNA of the CDR3: TGTGCCAGCAGCTTAGCTGGGGGGAACACTGAAGCTTTCTTT.